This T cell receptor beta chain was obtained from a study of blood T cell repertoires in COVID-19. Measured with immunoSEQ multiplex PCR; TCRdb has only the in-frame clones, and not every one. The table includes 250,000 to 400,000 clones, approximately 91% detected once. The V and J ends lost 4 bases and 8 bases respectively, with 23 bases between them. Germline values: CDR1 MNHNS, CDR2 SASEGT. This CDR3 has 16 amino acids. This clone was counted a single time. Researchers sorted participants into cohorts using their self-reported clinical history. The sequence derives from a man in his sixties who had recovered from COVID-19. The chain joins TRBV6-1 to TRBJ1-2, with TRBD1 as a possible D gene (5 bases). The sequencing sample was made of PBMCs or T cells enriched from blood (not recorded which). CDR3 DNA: TGTGCCAGCAGTGGTGATTTGTGGGGCGGAGAGCGAGGCTACACCTTC. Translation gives CASSGDLWGGERGYTF.